This T cell receptor beta chain was profiled in a study of CD8 T cells in ankylosing spondylitis (dated by TCRdb to 2016 to 2017). Background for the entire study: T cell receptor beta repertoires were profiled in healthy donors and ankylosing spondylitis patients so that disease-linked TCR variants could be found. The whole study cohort included 85 to 120 healthy donors and about two dozen ankylosing spondylitis patients. Peripheral blood samples were taken, and synovial fluid was additionally collected from ankylosing spondylitis patients. Study-wide conclusions, independent of this receptor: Some of the motif variants had been reported before in the synovial fluid and blood of reactive arthritis patients, a finding that suggests common disease-initiation mechanisms. A TCR beta motif of eight highly homologous amino acid variants appeared characteristic of blood from ankylosing spondylitis patients. Significant enrichment of the disease-linked clones was reported in matched synovial fluid samples from ankylosing spondylitis patients. The disease-linked clones showed a CD8+ phenotype and occurred at relatively low frequencies in peripheral blood.

Sequenced on an Illumina HiSeq 2500. Quantitative 5'-RACE with molecular barcodes was used to prepare TCR beta libraries. The original pipeline was this. Disease-linked TCR variants were identified with a new computational method built on a probabilistic model of VDJ rearrangement. Clones were called with MiXCR by TCRdb after fastp trimmed the public reads at Q25, and only in-frame beta chains were retained. Identical CDR3 proteins give one entry, which carries the most common genes and DNA. The V and J calls shown here were made by TCRdb, not taken from the authors' results. A total of 230,000 or so distinct CDR3 sequences appear in this sample, about 20% of them only once. About a third of the sample lies in the top ten. Concerning this clonotype: Its specific antigen is unknown. No much larger clone exists at a distance of one base, and base qualities are not known.

The CDR3, cysteine through phenylalanine, is 15 amino acids long. The only DNA kept is the CDR3, 45 bases in frame from the first base. V is pared back by 3 bases and J by 0 bases, with 13 bases lying between the germline termini. CDR1 and CDR2 (SGHRS, YFSETQ) derive from the germline V gene. The sequenced material came from blood, either unsorted or a sorted T cell fraction (not recorded which). This clonotype was obtained from a male donor with ankylosing spondylitis or in good health (not recorded which). Recombination linked TRBV5-1 to TRBJ2-7; the D segment could be TRBD1, given 5 matching bases. This receptor has the CDR3 CASSSGDSYSYEQYF. The DNA sequence is as follows: TGCGCCAGCAGCTCGGGTGACAGTTACTCCTACGAGCAGTACTTC.